The present TCR beta chain was sequenced within a study of prognosis after radiotherapy for stage I lung cancer. From genomic DNA, TCR beta CDR3 was amplified by two-round multiplex PCR. Primers were specific to each TRBV and TRBJ gene in first-round PCR. MiXCR, applied by TCRdb to the multiplex PCR reads, yields one record per CDR3 protein. This sample yields around 19,000 distinct CDR3 sequences, of which 44% are seen a single time; roughly two fifths belongs to the top ten. Trimming took off 3 bases at V and 7 bases at J, with 7 bases between the two ends. Germline CDR1 reads SNHLY; CDR2 reads FYNNEI. The CDR3 has 13 residues.

The source material was PBMCs, sampled before or after stereotactic body radiation therapy (not recorded which). V and J are TRBV2 and TRBJ1-6; a possible D gene is TRBD1 (6 bases). This clonotype originated in a donor aged 50 or older with non-small cell lung cancer. This chain's CDR3 is CASSEGANSPLHF. For the CDR3, the DNA is TGTGCCAGCAGTGAGGGGGCCAATTCACCCCTCCACTTT.